This T cell receptor beta chain is from a study of cytomegalovirus exposure and HLA in healthy donors. On this clone itself: What it binds is not known.

Study observations and caveats: In an earlier analysis, productive rearrangement rates for most beta V segments clustered near 87% or 30%. TCR beta sequences reportedly predicted the HLA-A and HLA-B alleles of most subjects accurately. In a later analysis, most CMV-associated TCR beta chains appeared HLA-restricted.

The PCR was carried out with 60 Vbeta primers and 13 Jbeta primers. The method was immunoSEQ multiplex PCR; TCRdb's version includes in-frame clones alone and lacks a portion of them. The data show some 130,000 clones, about 73% seen once. Unrecorded immune exposure was likely among donors, who were nominally healthy when sampled. This clonotype was obtained from a woman aged 30 to 39 in good health and CMV-seropositive. The sequencing input was PBMCs.

The CDR3 reads CASGNRDSRYNEQFF. CDR3 DNA sequence: TGTGCTAGTGGGAACCGGGACTCTCGCTACAATGAGCAGTTCTTC. This chain uses TRBV12-5 with TRBJ2-1; maybe TRBD2 (6 bases). This CDR3 comprises 15 residues. The V gene lost 6 bases and the J gene lost 3 bases, with 15 bases spanning the gap. Germline V gene data show CDR1 as LGHNT and CDR2 as FRNRAP.